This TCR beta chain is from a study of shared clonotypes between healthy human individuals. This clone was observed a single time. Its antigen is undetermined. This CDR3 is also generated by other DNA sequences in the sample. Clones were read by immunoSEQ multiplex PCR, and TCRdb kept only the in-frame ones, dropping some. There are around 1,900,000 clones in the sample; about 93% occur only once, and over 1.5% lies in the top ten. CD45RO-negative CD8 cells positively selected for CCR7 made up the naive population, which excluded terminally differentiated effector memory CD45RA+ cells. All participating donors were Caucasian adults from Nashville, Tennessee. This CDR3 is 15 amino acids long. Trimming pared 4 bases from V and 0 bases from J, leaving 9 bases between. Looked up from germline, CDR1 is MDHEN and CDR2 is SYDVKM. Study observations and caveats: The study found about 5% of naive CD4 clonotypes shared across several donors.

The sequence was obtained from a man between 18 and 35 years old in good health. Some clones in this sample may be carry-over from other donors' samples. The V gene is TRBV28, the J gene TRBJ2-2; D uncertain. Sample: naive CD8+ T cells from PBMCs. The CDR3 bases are TGTGCCAGCAGTTCCCGGAGAACGAACACCGGGGAGCTGTTTTTT. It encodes CASSSRRTNTGELFF.